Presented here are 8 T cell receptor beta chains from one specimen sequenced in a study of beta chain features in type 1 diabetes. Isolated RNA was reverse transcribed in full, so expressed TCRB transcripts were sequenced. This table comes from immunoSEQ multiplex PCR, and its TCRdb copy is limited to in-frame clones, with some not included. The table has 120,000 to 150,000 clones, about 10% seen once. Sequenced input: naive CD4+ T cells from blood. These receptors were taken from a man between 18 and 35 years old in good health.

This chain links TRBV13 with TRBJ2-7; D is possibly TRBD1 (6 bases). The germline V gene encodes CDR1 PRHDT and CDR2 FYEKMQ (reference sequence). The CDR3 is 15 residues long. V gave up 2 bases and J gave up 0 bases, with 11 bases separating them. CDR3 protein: CASSLYTGSSYEQYF. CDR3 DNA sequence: TGTGCCAGCAGCTTATATACAGGGAGCTCCTACGAGCAGTACTTC.

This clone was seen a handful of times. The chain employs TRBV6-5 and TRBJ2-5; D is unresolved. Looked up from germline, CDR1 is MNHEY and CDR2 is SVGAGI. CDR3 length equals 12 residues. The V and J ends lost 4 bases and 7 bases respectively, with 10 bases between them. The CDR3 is CASSSPSGTQYF. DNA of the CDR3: TGTGCCAGCAGTTCGCCTAGTGGGACCCAGTACTTC.

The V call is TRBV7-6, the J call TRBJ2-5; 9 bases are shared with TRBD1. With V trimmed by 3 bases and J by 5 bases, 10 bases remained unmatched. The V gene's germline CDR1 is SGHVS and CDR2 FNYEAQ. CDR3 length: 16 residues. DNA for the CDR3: TGTGCCAGCAGCTTCGATCGTAACAGGGGGCTTGAGACCCAGTACTTC. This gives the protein CASSFDRNRGLETQYF. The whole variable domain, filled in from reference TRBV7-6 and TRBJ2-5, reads GAGVSQSPRYKVTKRGQDVALRCDPISGHVSLYWYRQALGQGPEFLTYFNYEAQQDKSGLPNDRFSAERPEGSISTLTIQRTEQRDSAMYRCASSFDRNRGLETQYFGPGTRLLVL.

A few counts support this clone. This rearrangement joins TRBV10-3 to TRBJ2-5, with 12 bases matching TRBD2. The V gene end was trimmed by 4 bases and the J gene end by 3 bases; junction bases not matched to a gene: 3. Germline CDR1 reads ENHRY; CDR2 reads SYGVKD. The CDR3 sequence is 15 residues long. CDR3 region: CAISALAGGEETQYF. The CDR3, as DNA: TGTGCCATCAGTGCACTAGCGGGGGGTGAAGAGACCCAGTACTTC.

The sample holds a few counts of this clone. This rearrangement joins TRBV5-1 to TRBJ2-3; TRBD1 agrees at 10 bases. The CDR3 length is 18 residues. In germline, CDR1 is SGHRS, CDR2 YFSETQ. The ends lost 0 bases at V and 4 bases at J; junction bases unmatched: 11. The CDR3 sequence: CASSLGVAGQGYADTQYF. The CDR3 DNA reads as TGCGCCAGCAGCTTGGGGGTAGCGGGACAGGGGTATGCAGATACGCAGTATTTT.

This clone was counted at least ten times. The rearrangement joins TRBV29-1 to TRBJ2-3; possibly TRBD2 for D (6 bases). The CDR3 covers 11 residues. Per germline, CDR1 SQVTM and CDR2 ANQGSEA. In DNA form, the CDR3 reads TGCAAAGGCGGGGGCACAGATACGCAGTATTTT. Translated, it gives CKGGGTDTQYF.

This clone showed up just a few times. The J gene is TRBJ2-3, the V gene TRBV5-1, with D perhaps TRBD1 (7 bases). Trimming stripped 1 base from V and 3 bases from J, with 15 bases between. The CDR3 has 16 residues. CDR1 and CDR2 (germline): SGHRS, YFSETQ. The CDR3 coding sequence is TGCGCCAGCAGCTTGTCGCAGGGGGGTCGGACAGATACGCAGTATTTT. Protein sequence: CASSLSQGGRTDTQYF.

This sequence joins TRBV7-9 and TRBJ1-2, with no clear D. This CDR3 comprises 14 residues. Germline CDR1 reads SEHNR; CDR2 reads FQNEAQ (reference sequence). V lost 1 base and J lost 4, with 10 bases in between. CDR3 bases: TGTGCCAGCAGCTTAGTAGCGGTGGGCTATGGCTACACCTTC. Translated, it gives CASSLVAVGYGYTF. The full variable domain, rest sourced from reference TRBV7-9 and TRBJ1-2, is DTGVSQNPRHKITKRGQNVTFRCDPISEHNRLYWYRQTLGQGPEFLTYFQNEAQLEKSRLLSDRFSAERPKGSFSTLEIQRTEQGDSAMYLCASSLVAVGYGYTFGSGTRLTVV.